This T cell receptor beta chain was documented in a study of blood T cell repertoires in COVID-19. Assay: immunoSEQ multiplex PCR; the TCRdb copy retains only in-frame clones and omits some. The data contain fewer than 100,000 clones, 75% to 85% of them singletons. This sequence originates from a woman aged 45-59 years with acute or convalescent COVID-19. Sequenced: peripheral blood.

In DNA, the CDR3 is TGCGCCAGCAGCAAGACAGGGGGCGGATCCTACGAGCAGTACTTC. It codes for CASSKTGGGSYEQYF. The chain combines TRBV5-1 with TRBJ2-7; 10 nucleotides agree with TRBD1. The trim removed 4 bases at V and 1 base at J, leaving 5 bases unmatched. The germline CDR1 and CDR2 sequences are SGHRS and YFSETQ. The CDR3 extends over 15 amino acids.